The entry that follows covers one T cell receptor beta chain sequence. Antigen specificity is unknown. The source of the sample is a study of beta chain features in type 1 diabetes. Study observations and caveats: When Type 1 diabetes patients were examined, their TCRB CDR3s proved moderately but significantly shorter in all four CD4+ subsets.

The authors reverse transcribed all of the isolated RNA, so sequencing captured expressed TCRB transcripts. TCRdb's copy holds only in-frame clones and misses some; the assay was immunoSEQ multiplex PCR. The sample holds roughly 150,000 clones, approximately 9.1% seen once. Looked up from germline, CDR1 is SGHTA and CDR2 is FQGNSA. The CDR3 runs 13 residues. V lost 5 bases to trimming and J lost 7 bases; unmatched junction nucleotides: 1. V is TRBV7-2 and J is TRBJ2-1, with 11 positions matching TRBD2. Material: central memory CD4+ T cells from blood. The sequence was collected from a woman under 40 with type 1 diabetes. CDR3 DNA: TGTGCCAGCAGCCGGACTAGCGGGAATGAGCAGTTCTTC. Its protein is CASSRTSGNEQFF.